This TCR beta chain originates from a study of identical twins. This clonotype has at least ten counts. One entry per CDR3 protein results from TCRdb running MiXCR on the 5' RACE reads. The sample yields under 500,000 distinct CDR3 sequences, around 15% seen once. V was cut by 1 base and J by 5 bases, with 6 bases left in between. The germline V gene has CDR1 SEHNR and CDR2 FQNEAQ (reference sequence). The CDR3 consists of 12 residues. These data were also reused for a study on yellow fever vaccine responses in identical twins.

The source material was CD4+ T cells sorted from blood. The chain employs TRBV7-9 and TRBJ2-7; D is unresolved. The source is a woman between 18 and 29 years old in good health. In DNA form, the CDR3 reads TGTGCCAGCAGCTTAGTATCGCACGAGCAGTACTTC. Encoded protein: CASSLVSHEQYF.